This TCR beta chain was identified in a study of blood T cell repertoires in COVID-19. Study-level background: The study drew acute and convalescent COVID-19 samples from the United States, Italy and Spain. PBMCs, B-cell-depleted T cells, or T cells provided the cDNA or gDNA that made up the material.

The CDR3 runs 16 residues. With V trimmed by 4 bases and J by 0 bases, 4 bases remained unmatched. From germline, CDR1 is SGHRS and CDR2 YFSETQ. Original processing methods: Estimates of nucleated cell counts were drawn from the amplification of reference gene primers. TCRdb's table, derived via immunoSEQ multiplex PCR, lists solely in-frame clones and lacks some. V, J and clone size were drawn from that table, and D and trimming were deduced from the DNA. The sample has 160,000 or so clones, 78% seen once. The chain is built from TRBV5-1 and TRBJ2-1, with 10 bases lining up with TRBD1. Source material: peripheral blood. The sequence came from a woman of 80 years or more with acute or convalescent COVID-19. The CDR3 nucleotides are TGCGCCAGCAGCGAGGGGACAGGGGACTCCTACAATGAGCAGTTCTTC. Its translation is CASSEGTGDSYNEQFF.